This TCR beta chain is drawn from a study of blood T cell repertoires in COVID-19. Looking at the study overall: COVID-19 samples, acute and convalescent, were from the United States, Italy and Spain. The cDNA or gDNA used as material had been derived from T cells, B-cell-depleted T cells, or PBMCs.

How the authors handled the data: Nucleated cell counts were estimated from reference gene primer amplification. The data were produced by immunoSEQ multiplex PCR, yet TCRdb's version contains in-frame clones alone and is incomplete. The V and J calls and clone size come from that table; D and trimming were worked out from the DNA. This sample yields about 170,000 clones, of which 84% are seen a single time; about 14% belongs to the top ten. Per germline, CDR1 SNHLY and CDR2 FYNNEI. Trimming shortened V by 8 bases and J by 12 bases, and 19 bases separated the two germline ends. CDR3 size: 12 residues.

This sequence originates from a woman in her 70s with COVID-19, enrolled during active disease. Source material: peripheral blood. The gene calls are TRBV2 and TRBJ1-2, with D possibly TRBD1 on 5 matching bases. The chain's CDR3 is CASHRRPMANTF. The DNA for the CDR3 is TGTGCCAGCCACAGGAGACCTATGGCTAACACCTTC. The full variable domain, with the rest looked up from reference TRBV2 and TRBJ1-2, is EPEVTQTPSHQVTQMGQEVILRCVPISNHLYFYWYRQILGQKVEFLVSFYNNEISEKSEIFDDQFSVERPDGSNFTLKIRSTKLEDSAMYFCASHRRPMANTFGSGTRLTVV.